This T cell receptor beta chain was sequenced for a study of identical twins. CDR1 is DFQATT and CDR2 is SNEGSKA in the germline V gene (reference sequence). The germline V and J ends were trimmed by 5 bases and 4 bases, with 12 bases remaining between them. The length of the CDR3 is 13 residues. This clonotype was found many times. Template switching (which added a universal primer site) was used, and cDNA carried unique molecular identifiers. TCRdb re-analysed the 5' RACE reads in MiXCR, keeping a single row per CDR3 protein. The repertoire holds around 100,000 distinct CDR3 sequences, with 4.5% to 6.5% as singletons.

The chain links TRBV20-1 to TRBJ2-1; TRBD1 might be the D (6 bases). The source is a woman aged 50 to 60 in good health. Sequenced input: memory T cells sorted from blood. CDR3 sequence (DNA): TGCAGTGCTCCCCCGGACAGTTACAATGAGCAGTTCTTC. This encodes CSAPPDSYNEQFF.